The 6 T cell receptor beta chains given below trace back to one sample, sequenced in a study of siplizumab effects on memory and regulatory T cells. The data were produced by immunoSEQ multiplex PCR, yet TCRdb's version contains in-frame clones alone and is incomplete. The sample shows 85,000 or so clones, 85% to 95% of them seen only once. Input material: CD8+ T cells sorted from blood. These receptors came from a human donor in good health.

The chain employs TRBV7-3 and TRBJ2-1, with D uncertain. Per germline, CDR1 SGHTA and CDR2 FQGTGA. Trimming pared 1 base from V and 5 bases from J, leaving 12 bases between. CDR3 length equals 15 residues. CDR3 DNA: TGTGCCAGCAGCTTAAGGGCCTTATCCAACAATGAGCAGTTCTTC. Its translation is CASSLRALSNNEQFF.

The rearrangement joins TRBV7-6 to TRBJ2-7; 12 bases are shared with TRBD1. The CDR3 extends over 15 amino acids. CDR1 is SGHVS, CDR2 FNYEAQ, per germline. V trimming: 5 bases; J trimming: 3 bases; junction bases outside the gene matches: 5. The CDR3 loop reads CASSMGQGAYYEQYF. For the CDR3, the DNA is TGTGCCAGCAGCATGGGACAGGGGGCCTACTACGAGCAGTACTTC.

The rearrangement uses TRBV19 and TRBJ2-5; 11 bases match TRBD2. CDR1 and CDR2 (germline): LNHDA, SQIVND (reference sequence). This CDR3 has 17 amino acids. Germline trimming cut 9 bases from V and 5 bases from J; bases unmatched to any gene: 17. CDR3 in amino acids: CASRGSLAGGDGETQYF. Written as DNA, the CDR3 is TGTGCCAGCAGAGGGAGTCTAGCGGGAGGAGATGGGGAGACCCAGTACTTC.

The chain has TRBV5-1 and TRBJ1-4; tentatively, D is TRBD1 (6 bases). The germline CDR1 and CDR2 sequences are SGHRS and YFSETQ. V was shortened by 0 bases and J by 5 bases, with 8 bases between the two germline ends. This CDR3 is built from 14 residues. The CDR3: CASSLEQGNEKLFF. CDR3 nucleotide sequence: TGCGCCAGCAGCTTGGAACAGGGAAATGAAAAACTGTTTTTT.

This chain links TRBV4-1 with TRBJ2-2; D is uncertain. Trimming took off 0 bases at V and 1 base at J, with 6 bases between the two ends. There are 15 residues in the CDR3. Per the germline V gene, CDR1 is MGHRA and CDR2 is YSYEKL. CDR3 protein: CASSQDQGNTGELFF. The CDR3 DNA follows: TGCGCCAGCAGCCAAGATCAAGGGAACACCGGGGAGCTGTTTTTT.

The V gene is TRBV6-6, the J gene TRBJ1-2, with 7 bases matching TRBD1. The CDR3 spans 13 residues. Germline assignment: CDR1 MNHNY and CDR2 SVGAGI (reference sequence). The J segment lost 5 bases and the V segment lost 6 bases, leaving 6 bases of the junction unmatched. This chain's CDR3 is CASRDRVGYGYTF. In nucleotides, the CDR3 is TGTGCCAGCAGAGACAGGGTAGGGTATGGCTACACCTTC.